A selection of T cell receptor beta chains follows, all from one sample in a study of T cells after posttransplantation cyclophosphamide. The protocol was immunoSEQ multiplex PCR, while the TCRdb copy is restricted to in-frame clones and leaves out a portion. The table includes 30,000 to 45,000 clones, approximately 78% detected once. Sequencing was performed on CD4+ T cells sorted from blood, taken roughly 250 weeks after a stem cell transplant with posttransplant cyclophosphamide. The receptors were gathered from a female patient between 35 and 55 years old who received an allogeneic stem cell transplant from a related donor, was CMV-positive, and had no GVHD. Some T cells here may be from the graft donor. Each CDR3 is given with its conserved first and last residue. Each record gives: clone size, V gene, J gene, D gene, CDR3 protein, CDR3 DNA. A D gene is named only where the DNA matches it firmly. Some rows mark clone size as missing; the rest say once, few, many or name a class of expanded clone.

abundance: few
v_gene: TRBV7-9
j_gene: TRBJ1-6
d_gene: .
CDR3aa: CASSLGFSGLDSPLHF
CDR3nt: TGTGCCAGCAGCTTAGGGTTTTCAGGGCTCGATTCACCCCTCCACTTT

abundance: .
v_gene: TRBV29-1
j_gene: TRBJ2-5
d_gene: TRBD2
CDR3aa: CSVREGGETQYF
CDR3nt: TGCAGCGTTCGGGAGGGTGGGGAGACCCAGTACTTC

abundance: .
v_gene: TRBV19
j_gene: TRBJ2-1
d_gene: .
CDR3aa: CASYDWASPSNEQFF
CDR3nt: TGTGCCAGTTATGATTGGGCAAGCCCCAGCAATGAGCAGTTCTTC

abundance: .
v_gene: TRBV7-3
j_gene: TRBJ2-2
d_gene: TRBD2
CDR3aa: CASSPLPGGGNTGELFF
CDR3nt: TGTGCCAGCAGCCCCCTACCTGGCGGGGGGAACACCGGGGAGCTGTTTTTT

abundance: .
v_gene: TRBV6-6
j_gene: TRBJ2-2
d_gene: .
CDR3aa: CASRFSTGWTGELFF
CDR3nt: TGTGCCAGCAGGTTCTCTACAGGGTGGACCGGGGAGCTGTTTTTT

abundance: .
v_gene: TRBV2
j_gene: TRBJ1-3
d_gene: .
CDR3aa: CASSEIIRENTIYF
CDR3nt: TGTGCCAGCAGTGAAATAATACGGGAAAACACCATATATTTT

abundance: once
v_gene: TRBV5-1
j_gene: TRBJ2-1
d_gene: TRBD1
CDR3aa: CASRVQGANSYNEQFF
CDR3nt: TGCGCCAGCAGGGTACAGGGGGCCAACTCCTACAATGAGCAGTTCTTC

abundance: .
v_gene: TRBV9
j_gene: TRBJ2-2
d_gene: TRBD2
CDR3aa: CASSGPPPGLVTGELFF
CDR3nt: TGTGCCAGCAGCGGCCCCCCCCCGGGACTAGTCACCGGGGAGCTGTTTTTT

abundance: .
v_gene: TRBV7-9
j_gene: TRBJ1-5
d_gene: .
CDR3aa: CASTPTADSNQPQHF
CDR3nt: TGTGCCAGCACCCCGACTGCCGATAGCAATCAGCCCCAGCATTTT

abundance: .
v_gene: TRBV9
j_gene: TRBJ1-4
d_gene: .
CDR3aa: CASSAQGPPDGKLFF
CDR3nt: TGTGCCAGCAGCGCCCAGGGGCCGCCGGATGGGAAACTGTTTTTT

abundance: once
v_gene: TRBV28
j_gene: TRBJ1-2
d_gene: .
CDR3aa: CASSIPGHYGYTF
CDR3nt: TGTGCCAGCAGTATACCGGGTCACTATGGCTACACCTTC

abundance: few
v_gene: TRBV7-9
j_gene: TRBJ2-2
d_gene: .
CDR3aa: CASSSPMKGAGELFF
CDR3nt: TGTGCCAGCAGTTCCCCTATGAAAGGGGCAGGGGAGCTGTTTTTT

abundance: .
v_gene: TRBV5-1
j_gene: TRBJ1-5
d_gene: .
CDR3aa: CASSLDGIANQPQHF
CDR3nt: TGCGCCAGCAGCCTAGACGGTATAGCCAATCAGCCCCAGCATTTT

abundance: once
v_gene: TRBV4-2
j_gene: TRBJ1-4
d_gene: .
CDR3aa: CASSPAEGTNEKLFF
CDR3nt: TGTGCCAGCAGCCCCGCAGAGGGAACTAATGAAAAACTGTTTTTT

abundance: .
v_gene: TRBV2
j_gene: TRBJ2-1
d_gene: TRBD2
CDR3aa: CAGWTSPPSSYNEQFF
CDR3nt: TGTGCCGGTTGGACTAGTCCTCCGAGCTCCTACAATGAGCAGTTCTTC

abundance: .
v_gene: TRBV18
j_gene: TRBJ1-2
d_gene: .
CDR3aa: CASSPSSPEITMGYTF
CDR3nt: TGTGCCAGCTCACCTTCTTCCCCAGAAATAACTATGGGCTACACCTTC

abundance: .
v_gene: TRBV19
j_gene: TRBJ2-6
d_gene: .
CDR3aa: CASKGGSSGANVLTF
CDR3nt: TGTGCCAGTAAAGGGGGATCCTCTGGGGCCAACGTCCTGACTTTC

abundance: .
v_gene: TRBV19
j_gene: TRBJ2-6
d_gene: .
CDR3aa: CASSIDPTAPGANVLTF
CDR3nt: TGTGCCAGTAGTATAGACCCGACAGCCCCTGGGGCCAACGTCCTGACTTTC

abundance: .
v_gene: TRBV28
j_gene: TRBJ2-1
d_gene: .
CDR3aa: CASRESGFQFF
CDR3nt: TGTGCCAGCAGAGAGTCAGGGTTCCAGTTCTTC

abundance: .
v_gene: TRBV5-1
j_gene: TRBJ1-6
d_gene: .
CDR3aa: CASSLAGRSPLHF
CDR3nt: TGCGCCAGCAGCTTAGCAGGCCGATCACCCCTCCACTTT

abundance: few
v_gene: TRBV11-1
j_gene: TRBJ1-2
d_gene: .
CDR3aa: CASSYTGYDGYTF
CDR3nt: TGTGCCAGCAGCTATACAGGGTACGATGGCTACACCTTC

abundance: .
v_gene: TRBV7-8
j_gene: TRBJ2-7
d_gene: .
CDR3aa: CASSLGTAYEQYF
CDR3nt: TGTGCCAGCAGCTTAGGGACAGCTTACGAGCAGTACTTC

abundance: once
v_gene: TRBV6-5
j_gene: TRBJ2-7
d_gene: .
CDR3aa: CASSYGTLSYEQYF
CDR3nt: TGTGCCAGCAGTTACGGGACACTCTCCTACGAGCAGTACTTC

abundance: .
v_gene: TRBV2
j_gene: TRBJ2-3
d_gene: TRBD2
CDR3aa: CASTGTSGGFTDTQYF
CDR3nt: TGTGCCAGCACCGGGACTAGCGGGGGGTTCACAGATACGCAGTATTTT

abundance: .
v_gene: TRBV5-1
j_gene: TRBJ1-4
d_gene: TRBD1
CDR3aa: CASSLRQGGTTNEKLFF
CDR3nt: TGCGCCAGCAGCTTGAGACAGGGGGGGACAACTAATGAAAAACTGTTTTTT

abundance: .
v_gene: TRBV7-3
j_gene: TRBJ2-1
d_gene: TRBD2
CDR3aa: CASSLRSARGLALSSYNEQFF
CDR3nt: TGTGCCAGCAGCTTAAGATCCGCACGGGGACTAGCCCTTAGCTCCTACAATGAGCAGTTCTTC

abundance: .
v_gene: TRBV9
j_gene: TRBJ2-3
d_gene: TRBD2
CDR3aa: CASSVTSGGPRTDTQYF
CDR3nt: TGTGCCAGCAGCGTGACTAGCGGGGGTCCACGCACAGATACGCAGTATTTT

abundance: .
v_gene: TRBV19
j_gene: TRBJ2-3
d_gene: TRBD2
CDR3aa: CASSRLAGGSDTQYF
CDR3nt: TGTGCCAGTAGCCGACTAGCGGGGGGATCAGATACGCAGTATTTT

abundance: .
v_gene: TRBV5-4
j_gene: TRBJ2-7
d_gene: TRBD2
CDR3aa: CASSLALSGDYEQYF
CDR3nt: TGTGCCAGCAGCTTGGCCCTGAGCGGGGACTACGAGCAGTACTTC

abundance: .
v_gene: TRBV2
j_gene: TRBJ1-5
d_gene: .
CDR3aa: CASSSLSRDQPQHF
CDR3nt: TGTGCCAGCAGCTCCCTCTCCAGGGATCAGCCCCAGCATTTT

abundance: .
v_gene: TRBV18
j_gene: TRBJ1-1
d_gene: TRBD1
CDR3aa: CASSPTDRGRTEAFF
CDR3nt: TGTGCCAGCTCACCTACTGACAGGGGGAGGACTGAAGCTTTCTTT

abundance: .
v_gene: TRBV10-3
j_gene: TRBJ2-2
d_gene: TRBD2
CDR3aa: CAISETASGGTNTGELFF
CDR3nt: TGTGCCATCAGTGAGACGGCTAGCGGGGGGACGAACACCGGGGAGCTGTTTTTT

abundance: few
v_gene: TRBV6-1
j_gene: TRBJ1-6
d_gene: TRBD1
CDR3aa: CASSGHRGSNSPLHF
CDR3nt: TGTGCCAGCAGTGGACACAGGGGTTCTAATTCACCCCTCCACTTT

abundance: .
v_gene: TRBV6-6
j_gene: TRBJ2-1
d_gene: .
CDR3aa: CAGSRGGDNEQFF
CDR3nt: TGTGCCGGTAGCCGGGGTGGGGACAATGAGCAGTTCTTC

abundance: .
v_gene: TRBV6-6
j_gene: TRBJ2-1
d_gene: .
CDR3aa: CASRSPTGNEQFF
CDR3nt: TGTGCCAGCAGGTCTCCTACGGGAAATGAGCAGTTCTTC

abundance: .
v_gene: TRBV25-1
j_gene: TRBJ2-7
d_gene: .
CDR3aa: CASSVRDTYEQYF
CDR3nt: TGTGCCAGCAGTGTTCGGGACACCTACGAGCAGTACTTC

abundance: .
v_gene: TRBV19
j_gene: TRBJ1-5
d_gene: TRBD1
CDR3aa: CASSLRPPGGESNQPQHF
CDR3nt: TGTGCCAGTAGTCTCAGGCCCCCAGGGGGCGAGAGCAATCAGCCCCAGCATTTT

abundance: .
v_gene: TRBV10-3
j_gene: TRBJ1-5
d_gene: .
CDR3aa: CAISEQQRNQPQHF
CDR3nt: TGTGCCATCAGTGAACAACAGCGGAATCAGCCCCAGCATTTT

abundance: few
v_gene: TRBV19
j_gene: TRBJ1-5
d_gene: .
CDR3aa: CASKEWEQVNQPQHF
CDR3nt: TGTGCCAGTAAAGAGTGGGAACAGGTCAATCAGCCCCAGCATTTT

abundance: once
v_gene: TRBV7-2
j_gene: TRBJ2-6
d_gene: .
CDR3aa: CASSLPGTGANVLTF
CDR3nt: TGTGCCAGCAGCTTACCAGGGACTGGGGCCAACGTCCTGACTTTC

abundance: .
v_gene: TRBV19
j_gene: TRBJ2-2
d_gene: .
CDR3aa: CASKAGALTTGELFF
CDR3nt: TGTGCCAGTAAGGCAGGGGCCCTTACCACCGGGGAGCTGTTTTTT

abundance: .
v_gene: TRBV25-1
j_gene: TRBJ2-5
d_gene: .
CDR3aa: CASSGDGFGRETQYF
CDR3nt: TGTGCCAGCAGTGGGGACGGGTTTGGGAGGGAGACCCAGTACTTC

abundance: .
v_gene: TRBV5-1
j_gene: TRBJ1-1
d_gene: TRBD1
CDR3aa: CASSREIRDRGNTEAFF
CDR3nt: TGCGCCAGCAGCCGGGAAATAAGGGACAGGGGCAACACTGAAGCTTTCTTT

abundance: .
v_gene: TRBV6-1
j_gene: TRBJ2-4
d_gene: TRBD1
CDR3aa: CASSEQGNPKNIQYF
CDR3nt: TGTGCCAGCAGCGAACAGGGGAATCCCAAAAACATTCAGTACTTC

abundance: .
v_gene: TRBV7-6
j_gene: TRBJ2-3
d_gene: TRBD2
CDR3aa: CASSGGGDTQYF
CDR3nt: TGTGCCAGCAGCGGCGGGGGAGATACGCAGTATTTT

abundance: .
v_gene: TRBV28
j_gene: TRBJ1-2
d_gene: TRBD1
CDR3aa: CASSPSTGLIYGYTF
CDR3nt: TGTGCCAGCAGTCCCTCGACAGGGCTCATCTATGGCTACACCTTC

abundance: .
v_gene: TRBV18
j_gene: TRBJ1-5
d_gene: TRBD1
CDR3aa: CASSSRQGNQPQHF
CDR3nt: TGTGCCAGCTCCAGTAGACAGGGAAATCAGCCCCAGCATTTT

abundance: .
v_gene: TRBV7-6
j_gene: TRBJ2-3
d_gene: TRBD2
CDR3aa: CASSLGRGADTQYF
CDR3nt: TGTGCCAGCAGCTTGGGGCGGGGGGCAGATACGCAGTATTTT

abundance: .
v_gene: TRBV5-8
j_gene: TRBJ1-1
d_gene: .
CDR3aa: CASSARFEAFF
CDR3nt: TGTGCCAGCAGCGCTAGATTTGAAGCTTTCTTT

abundance: .
v_gene: TRBV2
j_gene: TRBJ2-2
d_gene: TRBD2
CDR3aa: CATKAGGNTGELFF
CDR3nt: TGTGCCACCAAAGCGGGGGGGAACACCGGGGAGCTGTTTTTT

abundance: .
v_gene: TRBV18
j_gene: TRBJ2-3
d_gene: .
CDR3aa: CASSPVGATDTQYF
CDR3nt: TGTGCCAGCTCTCCCGTAGGGGCCACAGATACGCAGTATTTT

abundance: .
v_gene: TRBV23-1
j_gene: TRBJ1-6
d_gene: TRBD1
CDR3aa: CASSQGGGQGESPLHF
CDR3nt: TGCGCCAGCAGTCAAGGGGGAGGACAGGGGGAATCACCCCTCCACTTT

abundance: .
v_gene: TRBV7-8
j_gene: TRBJ1-2
d_gene: .
CDR3aa: CASSSLNPPGFYGYTF
CDR3nt: TGTGCCAGCAGCTCACTCAACCCCCCAGGATTCTATGGCTACACCTTC

abundance: .
v_gene: TRBV6-6
j_gene: TRBJ2-7
d_gene: TRBD2
CDR3aa: CASSPLERGRDRKYF
CDR3nt: TGTGCCAGCAGTCCTCTCGAGCGGGGGCGTGACAGGAAGTACTTC

abundance: once
v_gene: TRBV6-5
j_gene: TRBJ2-7
d_gene: TRBD2
CDR3aa: CASSMGGGGLYEQYF
CDR3nt: TGTGCCAGCAGTATGGGGGGCGGGGGGTTGTACGAGCAGTACTTC

abundance: .
v_gene: TRBV6-1
j_gene: TRBJ1-1
d_gene: TRBD1
CDR3aa: CASSVQGANTEAFF
CDR3nt: TGTGCCAGCAGTGTGCAGGGGGCGAACACTGAAGCTTTCTTT

abundance: .
v_gene: TRBV19
j_gene: TRBJ2-5
d_gene: TRBD1
CDR3aa: CASSHLPGGGQETQYF
CDR3nt: TGTGCCAGTAGCCACTTACCAGGGGGCGGCCAAGAGACCCAGTACTTC

abundance: .
v_gene: TRBV5-1
j_gene: TRBJ1-4
d_gene: .
CDR3aa: CASRGLGEEKLFF
CDR3nt: TGCGCCAGCAGGGGGTTGGGAGAAGAAAAACTGTTTTTT

abundance: .
v_gene: TRBV19
j_gene: TRBJ2-7
d_gene: TRBD1
CDR3aa: CASSIGPGQGSYEQYF
CDR3nt: TGTGCCAGTAGTATAGGGCCGGGACAGGGGTCCTACGAGCAGTACTTC

abundance: few
v_gene: TRBV27
j_gene: TRBJ2-3
d_gene: .
CDR3aa: CASSSMTLSTDTQYF
CDR3nt: TGTGCCAGCAGTTCGATGACACTGAGCACAGATACGCAGTATTTT